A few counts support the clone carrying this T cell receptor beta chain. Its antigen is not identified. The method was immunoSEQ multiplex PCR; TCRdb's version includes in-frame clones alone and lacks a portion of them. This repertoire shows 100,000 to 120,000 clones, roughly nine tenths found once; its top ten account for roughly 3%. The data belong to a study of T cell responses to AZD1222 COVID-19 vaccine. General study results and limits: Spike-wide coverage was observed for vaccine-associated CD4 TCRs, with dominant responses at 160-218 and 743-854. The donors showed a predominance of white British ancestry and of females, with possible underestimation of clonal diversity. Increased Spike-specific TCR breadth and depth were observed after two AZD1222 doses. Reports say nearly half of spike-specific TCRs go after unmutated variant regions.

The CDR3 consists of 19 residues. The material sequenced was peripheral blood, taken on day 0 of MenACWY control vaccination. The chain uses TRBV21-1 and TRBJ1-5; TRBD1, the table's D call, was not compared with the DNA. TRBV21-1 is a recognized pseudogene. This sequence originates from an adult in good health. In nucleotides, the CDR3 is TGTGCCAGCAGCAAAGGGCATGAGGGACAGGGTAAATTTCGTCAGCCCCAGCATTTT. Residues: CASSKGHEGQGKFRQPQHF.